The next 29 T cell receptor beta chains were all read from a single sample in a study of cytomegalovirus exposure and HLA in healthy donors. The PCR used 60 Vbeta and 13 Jbeta primers. Profiled with immunoSEQ multiplex PCR; TCRdb holds only in-frame clones, not every one. This sample yields approximately 90,000 clones, of which around 77% are seen a single time; around 3.2% belongs to the top ten. The sequenced sample was PBMCs. These receptors were collected from a man aged 35 to 55 in good health and CMV-seronegative.

This chain links TRBV11-1 with TRBJ1-1, with a tentative D call TRBD1 (5 bases). Germline assignment: CDR1 SGHAT and CDR2 FQDESV (reference sequence). Trimming left V 4 bases short and J 9 bases short, with 12 bases between. This CDR3 has 12 amino acids. For the CDR3, the DNA is TGTGCCAGCAGCTCGTGGCAGGGCAAAGCTTTCTTT. This translates into CASSSWQGKAFF.

CDR3 nucleotides: TGTGCCTGGAGTACGGGTCCTACGCTCCCCTATGGCTACACCTTC. Protein product: CAWSTGPTLPYGYTF. The chain uses TRBV30 and TRBJ1-2; D is unresolved. Germline V gene data show CDR1 as GTSNPN and CDR2 as SVGIG (reference sequence). The CDR3 loop spans 15 amino acids. V was cut by 2 bases and J by 4 bases, with 17 bases left in between.

The CDR3 bases are TGTGCCAGCAGCTTAGTTCCGCGGGGGGCCTCCTACAATGAGCAGTTCTTC. The encoded protein is CASSLVPRGASYNEQFF. V gene TRBV7-8 combines with J gene TRBJ2-1, with 8 bases that match TRBD2. CDR1 and CDR2 (germline): SGHVS, FQNEAQ. J was trimmed by 0 bases and V by 1 base; bases with no gene match: 5. This CDR3 is built from 17 residues.

J is TRBJ2-7 and V is TRBV27, with TRBD1 matching over 12 bases. The length of the CDR3 is 15 residues. CDR1 is MNHEY, CDR2 SMNVEV, per germline (reference sequence). Trimming cost V 0 bases and J 5 bases; bases outside gene matches: 2. The DNA for the CDR3 is TGTGCCAGCAGTTTATCGGGGACAGGGGGCCACGAGCAGTACTTC. Encoded protein: CASSLSGTGGHEQYF.

This clone appeared once. This chain's CDR3 is CASSLSPTNSPLHF. The CDR3 DNA sequence: TGTGCCAGCAGCTTATCTCCTACGAATTCACCCCTCCACTTT. J is TRBJ1-6 and V is TRBV11-2; D not certain. V was clipped by 2 bases and J by 7 bases, with 9 bases between them. The CDR3 has 14 residues. CDR1 is SGHAT and CDR2 is FQNNGV in the germline V gene.

This chain connects TRBV2 to TRBJ2-5; perhaps TRBD2 as D (5 bases). This CDR3 region has 12 residues. Germline loops: CDR1 SNHLY, CDR2 FYNNEI. Trimming pared 11 bases from V and 0 bases from J, leaving 10 bases between. The CDR3 sequence: CAWTEYQETQYF. The CDR3 DNA is TGTGCCTGGACTGAGTACCAAGAGACCCAGTACTTC. Complete variable domain (other parts from reference TRBV2 and TRBJ2-5): EPEVTQTPSHQVTQMGQEVILRCVPISNHLYFYWYRQILGQKVEFLVSFYNNEISEKSEIFDDQFSVERPDGSNFTLKIRSTKLEDSAMYFCAWTEYQETQYFGPGTRLLVL.

This rearrangement joins TRBV6-1 to TRBJ2-2; 8 nucleotides agree with TRBD1. Germline V gene sequence: CDR1 MNHNS, CDR2 SASEGT. The CDR3 covers 15 residues. V was pared by 6 bases and J by 5 bases, with 8 bases of the junction left unmatched. The CDR3, as DNA: TGTGCCAGCAGGGTACCTCAGGGGGCAACCGGGGAGCTGTTTTTT. Translation gives CASRVPQGATGELFF.

This chain joins TRBV9 and TRBJ2-7, with 7 positions matching TRBD1. CDR1 SGDLS and CDR2 YYNGEE come from the germline V gene. Trimming removed 4 bases from V and 5 bases from J; junction bases left unmatched: 9. This CDR3 spans 14 amino acids. This chain's CDR3 is CASSRLNRGDEQYF. CDR3 nucleotides: TGTGCCAGCAGCCGACTTAACAGGGGCGACGAGCAGTACTTC. Combining the CDR3 with reference TRBV9 and TRBJ2-7 gives the whole variable domain DSGVTQTPKHLITATGQRVTLRCSPRSGDLSVYWYQQSLDQGLQFLIQYYNGEERAKGNILERFSAQQFPDLHSELNLSSLELGDSALYFCASSRLNRGDEQYFGPGTRLTVT.

This clone has a handful of counts. This rearrangement joins TRBV29-1 to TRBJ2-7; a weak D match, TRBD1 (6 bases). The CDR3 is 15 amino acids. Trimming cost V 4 bases and J 6 bases, with 22 bases left between them. Germline CDR1 reads SQVTM; CDR2 reads ANQGSEA. The CDR3 here is CSVAKGQGLRVEQYF. The CDR3 DNA reads as TGCAGCGTTGCCAAGGGGCAGGGGCTACGGGTCGAGCAGTACTTC.

The chain carries TRBV7-9 and TRBJ2-3; 9 bases are shared with TRBD2. Trimming took 5 bases from V and 1 from J; bases not matched to a gene: 7. CDR3 size: 16 residues. The germline CDR1 and CDR2 sequences are SEHNR and FQNEAQ (reference sequence). Here the CDR3 DNA reads TGTGCCAGCAGCCCGGTAGCGGGAGAGGGCACAGATACGCAGTATTTT. Translating it yields CASSPVAGEGTDTQYF.

The V call is TRBV18, the J call TRBJ1-2, with D uncertain. This CDR3 contains 13 residues. The germline CDR1 and CDR2 sequences are KGHSH and LQKENI. V lost 2 bases, J lost 8 bases, and 12 bases lay in between. CDR3 DNA sequence: TGTGCCAGCTCACCATGCGAACTCTGCGGCTACACCTTC. It yields the protein CASSPCELCGYTF.

This clone was counted once. The chain couples TRBV5-4 to TRBJ1-1, with D perhaps matching TRBD1 (6 bases). CDR3 length: 15 residues. Trimming removed 7 bases at V and 5 bases at J, with 21 bases between. Germline V gene lookup returns CDR1 SGHNT and CDR2 YYREEE (reference sequence). The CDR3 reads CASGPMGGAQTEAFF. The CDR3 DNA is TGTGCCAGCGGCCCGATGGGGGGGGCGCAGACTGAAGCTTTCTTT.

V is TRBV2 and J is TRBJ1-1; a possible D gene is TRBD1 (5 bases). The germline CDR1 and CDR2 sequences are SNHLY and FYNNEI. The ends were cut back, 8 bases at V and 1 base at J, with 14 bases in the middle. The CDR3 has 14 amino acids. CDR3 nucleotides: TGTGCCAGCTCCAGGGTCTCGGGGAACACTGAAGCTTTCTTT. Its protein product is CASSRVSGNTEAFF.

The rearrangement joins TRBV9 to TRBJ2-7, with a possible D match to TRBD1 (5 bases). V lost 1 base and J lost 2, with 16 bases in between. This CDR3 spans 16 amino acids. CDR1 and CDR2 from the germline V gene are SGDLS and YYNGEE. The CDR3 reads CASSVQAREPPYEQYF. As DNA, the CDR3 is TGTGCCAGCAGCGTACAGGCCAGGGAACCCCCCTACGAGCAGTACTTC.

This clone was observed a single time. This chain joins TRBV15 and TRBJ2-1, with 7 bases aligning to TRBD2. V shed 0 bases and J 5 bases; nucleotides not matched to a gene: 10. Germline loops: CDR1 LNHNV, CDR2 YYDKDF (reference sequence). The CDR3 has 17 residues. The CDR3 DNA sequence: TGTGCCACCAGCAGAGATCAGAACGGGAGGCTCGACAATGAGCAGTTCTTC. This translates into CATSRDQNGRLDNEQFF.

The rearrangement uses TRBV11-1 and TRBJ2-3; the match to TRBD2 covers 8 bases. The germline V gene encodes CDR1 SGHAT and CDR2 FQDESV (reference sequence). CDR3 length: 16 residues. The trim removed 0 bases at V and 3 bases at J, leaving 5 bases unmatched. CDR3 in amino acids: CASSLASGGRTDTQYF. Written as DNA, the CDR3 is TGTGCCAGCAGCTTAGCGAGTGGCGGGAGGACAGATACGCAGTATTTT. The whole variable domain, filled in from reference TRBV11-1 and TRBJ2-3, reads EAEVAQSPRYKITEKSQAVAFWCDPISGHATLYWYRQILGQGPELLVQFQDESVVDDSQLPKDRFSAERLKGVDSTLKIQPAELGDSAMYLCASSLASGGRTDTQYFGPGTRLTVL.

The gene calls are TRBV6-5 and TRBJ2-7; 13 bases map to TRBD2. The V gene end was trimmed by 8 bases and the J gene end by 3 bases; junction bases not matched to a gene: 7. The germline V gene has CDR1 MNHEY and CDR2 SVGAGI. CDR3 length equals 15 residues. CDR3 DNA sequence: TGTGCCAGCCGCATACTAGCGGGAGGGCTCTACGAGCAGTACTTC. Protein product: CASRILAGGLYEQYF.

V gene TRBV18 combines with J gene TRBJ2-5; D possibly corresponds to TRBD1 (6 bases). Looked up from germline, CDR1 is KGHSH and CDR2 is LQKENI. There are 14 residues in the CDR3. V was pared by 5 bases and J by 7 bases, with 17 bases between. The CDR3 nucleotides are TGTGCCAGCTCAAATTCGGGACACGATTCGACCCAGTACTTC. It translates to CASSNSGHDSTQYF.

This clone appeared once. V usage is TRBV9 and J usage is TRBJ2-5; 12 bases align to TRBD2. V lost 0 bases, J lost 0 bases, and 6 bases stayed unmatched. The germline V gene encodes CDR1 SGDLS and CDR2 YYNGEE. The CDR3 runs to 18 residues. CDR3 sequence: CASSVDTSGGRNQETQYF. The CDR3 DNA reads as TGTGCCAGCAGCGTAGATACTAGCGGGGGGAGGAACCAAGAGACCCAGTACTTC.

V is TRBV6-1 and J is TRBJ1-6, with D perhaps matching TRBD1 (5 bases). V lost 2 bases and J 6 bases, leaving 14 bases between the germline ends. This CDR3 region has 16 residues. Germline V CDR1 and CDR2: MNHNS, SASEGT. This CDR3 is CASSEHRGGSNSPLHF. The CDR3 DNA reads as TGTGCCAGCAGTGAACATAGGGGAGGAAGTAATTCACCCCTCCACTTT.

The chain carries TRBV5-1 and TRBJ2-1; 8 positions match TRBD1. The germline CDR1 and CDR2 sequences are SGHRS and YFSETQ. V shed 4 bases, J shed 2 bases, and the junction held 5 bases outside the gene matches. CDR3 length: 15 residues. This CDR3 is CASSTGQGAYNEQFF. The CDR3 nucleotides read TGCGCCAGCAGCACAGGACAGGGCGCCTACAATGAGCAGTTCTTC.

The chain couples TRBV7-9 to TRBJ1-4, with 7 positions matching TRBD1. The germline V gene has CDR1 SEHNR and CDR2 FQNEAQ (reference sequence). Germline trimming cut 2 bases from V and 6 bases from J; bases unmatched to any gene: 6. The CDR3 has 15 residues. The CDR3 region is CASSLPGTVHEKLFF. CDR3 bases: TGTGCCAGCAGCTTACCAGGGACAGTGCATGAAAAACTGTTTTTT.

The chain joins TRBV5-1 to TRBJ2-3; 8 positions match TRBD1. Germline lookup yields CDR1 SGHRS and CDR2 YFSETQ. The ends lost 4 bases at V and 2 bases at J; junction bases unmatched: 6. The CDR3 is 15 amino acids. The CDR3 DNA reads as TGCGCCAGCAGCGCCGGGACAGGAACCACAGATACGCAGTATTTT. Amino acids: CASSAGTGTTDTQYF. Looking up the rest from reference TRBV5-1 and TRBJ2-3 gives the full variable domain: KAGVTQTPRYLIKTRGQQVTLSCSPISGHRSVSWYQQTPGQGLQFLFEYFSETQRNKGNFPGRFSGRQFSNSRSEMNVSTLELGDSALYLCASSAGTGTTDTQYFGPGTRLTVL.

The CDR3 DNA is TGTGCCAGCAAGCTCCGGGACAGGGACTACAATGAGCAGTTCTTC. Encoded protein: CASKLRDRDYNEQFF. V usage is TRBV6-4 and J usage is TRBJ2-1; 9 bases are shared with TRBD1. This CDR3 has 15 residues. V was clipped by 7 bases and J by 3 bases; unmatched bases: 7. Germline V lookup: CDR1 MRHNA, CDR2 SNTAGT.

As concerns this clone: The junction does not match germline at one end; this may be a read error. The genes are TRBV7-9 and TRBJ2-5; TRBD2 matches at 7 bases. The CDR3 has 15 amino acids. Germline values: CDR1 SEHNR, CDR2 FQNEAQ (reference sequence). The chain's CDR3 is CASSQTAEREDTQYF. As DNA, the CDR3 is TGTGCCAGCAGTCAAACAGCGGAGCGGGAAGATACCCAGTACTTC.

The rearrangement links TRBV6-6 to TRBJ2-7; D might be TRBD1 (6 bases). Germline CDR1 is MNHNY and CDR2 is SVGAGI (reference sequence). This CDR3 spans 15 amino acids. Trimming pared 6 bases from V and 0 bases from J, leaving 15 bases between. This CDR3 reads CASRPGDPSSYEQYF. The CDR3 coding sequence is TGTGCCAGCAGACCAGGGGATCCCAGCTCCTACGAGCAGTACTTC.

This rearrangement joins TRBV18 to TRBJ2-1, with 8 bases that match TRBD1. V dropped 4 bases and J dropped 9; count of bases not matched to a gene: 8. This CDR3 is 14 amino acids long. CDR1 is KGHSH, CDR2 LQKENI, per germline. The CDR3 protein is CASSLPGQEGEQFF. In DNA, the CDR3 is TGTGCCAGCTCACTCCCGGGACAGGAGGGTGAGCAGTTCTTC.

CDR3 residues: CASTLTSDRSGFF. The CDR3 DNA follows: TGTGCCAGCACCCTTACTAGCGATCGTAGCGGGTTCTTC. This chain connects TRBV2 to TRBJ2-1, with TRBD2 matching 7 bases. CDR1 is SNHLY, CDR2 FYNNEI, per germline. Germline trimming cut 7 bases from V and 15 bases from J; bases unmatched to any gene: 15. The CDR3 is 13 amino acids.

V usage is TRBV6-7 and J usage is TRBJ2-1, with D tentatively TRBD2 (6 bases). Being an ORF, TRBV6-7 has a function that is uncertain. CDR3 length: 18 residues. Trimming stripped 4 bases from V and 3 bases from J, with 22 bases between. The CDR3 region has the DNA TGTGCCAGCAGTTCCCGAACGGGACTTTGGAAGTTCTACAATGAGCAGTTCTTC. Encoded protein: CASSSRTGLWKFYNEQFF.